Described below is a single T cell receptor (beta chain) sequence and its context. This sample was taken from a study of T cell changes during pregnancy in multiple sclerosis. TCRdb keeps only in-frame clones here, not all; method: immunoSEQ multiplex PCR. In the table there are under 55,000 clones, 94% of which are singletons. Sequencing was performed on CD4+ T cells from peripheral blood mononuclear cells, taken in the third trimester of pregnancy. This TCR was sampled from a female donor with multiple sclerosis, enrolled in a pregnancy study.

The CDR3 DNA reads as TGTGCCTGGAGTGCCCGACTAGCGGGGAGCACAGATACGCAGTATTTT. Translated, it gives CAWSARLAGSTDTQYF. The chain combines TRBV30 with TRBJ2-3; 11 bases map to TRBD2. The CDR3 covers 16 residues. The V gene's germline CDR1 is GTSNPN and CDR2 SVGIG (reference sequence). V gave up 1 base and J gave up 0 bases; unmatched junction bases: 3.